This T cell receptor (beta chain) emerged from a study of T cell responses to AZD1222 COVID-19 vaccine. Regarding this clone: Its target is not known.

Sequencing used immunoSEQ multiplex PCR; TCRdb keeps in-frame clones, though not all of them. This table has roughly 140,000 clones, under 90% appearing once. Pooled samples include second doses given at about 4 or 12 weeks. Broader study findings: Two AZD1222 administrations were followed by greater Spike-specific TCR breadth and depth. Repertoire sampling was restricted to post-peak T cell response timepoints. Distributed over spike, vaccine-associated CD4 TCRs predominated at 160-218 and 743-854.

The germline V gene encodes CDR1 MNHEY and CDR2 SVGAGI. The CDR3 consists of 15 residues. J was trimmed by 7 bases and V by 2 bases; bases with no gene match: 8. The chain is built from TRBV6-5 and TRBJ2-3; 8 bases are a match to TRBD1. This sample comprised peripheral blood, obtained 28 days after the second AZD1222 dose. The TCR was taken from an adult who received the AZD1222 COVID-19 vaccine. The CDR3 loop reads CASSYMAGGANTQYF. CDR3 coding DNA: TGTGCCAGCAGTTACATGGCAGGGGGCGCAAATACGCAGTATTTT.